This T cell receptor beta chain appears in the sequencing data of a study of blood T cells in healthy people across ages. Using a J-beta primer mix together with a sample-barcoded 5' primer, a second PCR was run for roughly 6 to 12 cycles. Each sample yielded at least 2.5 million CDR3-containing paired-end reads. TCRdb called the 5' RACE reads again in MiXCR, with one record for every CDR3 protein. Of about 1.5 million distinct CDR3 sequences detected, under 55% appear once; the ten largest clones hold around 4%. The length of the CDR3 is 16 residues. Researchers isolated at least 7 million PBMCs per sample. No fewer than 5.5 micrograms of total RNA were isolated from every sample. To note about this clonotype: Its specificity is unknown.

Study results and caveats: Shifts in expanded clonotypes may have been confounded by donor CMV status, which was unknown.

The sequence came from a woman aged 18-29 years in good health. The chain recombines TRBV12-3 or TRBV12-4 with TRBJ2-1; the D gene is possibly TRBD2 (6 bases). The end of the DNA fits TRBJ2-7 better, so the J call may be wrong. Sequenced input: blood. The chain's CDR3 is CASSTLPGVPYNEQYF. The CDR3 DNA reads as TGTGCCAGCAGTACCCTTCCGGGGGTCCCCTACAATGAGCAGTACTTC.